This is a list of T cell receptor beta chains from one sample in a study of blood T cell repertoires in COVID-19. Only in-frame clones appear in the TCRdb table, and some are missing; sequencing was by immunoSEQ multiplex PCR. Here the sample spans some 200,000 clones, around 82% being singletons. The sample taken for sequencing was PBMCs or T cells enriched from blood (not recorded which). All receptors come from a man in his forties or fifties who had recovered from COVID-19. The CDR3 runs from the conserved cysteine through the conserved F or W. D genes are given only for firm matches. The size of a clone is reported for some rows only, either as once, few or many, or as a class for expanded clones.

clone size | D gene | J gene | V gene | CDR3 protein | CDR3 DNA
- | TRBD2 | TRBJ2-2 | TRBV3-1/TRBV3-2 | CASSHTGTSGLWELFF | TGTGCCAGCAGCCATACCGGGACTAGCGGCCTGTGGGAGCTGTTTTTT
once | TRBD2 | TRBJ2-3 | TRBV24-1 | CATSDLSVAGRADTQYF | TGTGCCACCAGTGATTTGTCGGTCGCAGGGAGGGCGGATACGCAGTATTTT
few | - | TRBJ2-1 | TRBV7-2 | CASSLAGRHNEQFF | TGTGCCAGCAGCTTAGCGGGCAGGCACAATGAGCAGTTCTTC
once | TRBD2 | TRBJ2-1 | TRBV19 | CASRTGTTAYEQFF | TGTGCCAGTAGAACCGGGACTACGGCGTATGAGCAGTTCTTC
- | - | TRBJ1-1 | TRBV28 | CASKTGTNTEAFF | TGTGCCAGCAAAACAGGGACGAACACTGAAGCTTTCTTT
- | - | TRBJ2-2 | TRBV28 | CASSWSGHTGELFF | TGTGCCAGCAGTTGGTCAGGGCACACCGGGGAGCTGTTTTTT
- | - | TRBJ1-5 | TRBV2 | CASSESGGNQPQHF | TGTGCCAGCAGTGAATCGGGGGGCAATCAGCCCCAGCATTTT
- | - | TRBJ2-3 | TRBV7-9 | CASSPRKDADTQYF | TGTGCCAGCAGCCCTAGAAAGGATGCAGATACGCAGTATTTT
once | - | TRBJ2-1 | TRBV12-3/TRBV12-4 | CASTSYSYNEQFF | TGTGCCAGCACTTCATATAGCTACAATGAGCAGTTCTTC
- | - | TRBJ2-1 | TRBV7-6 | CASSLYDGSYNEQFF | TGTGCCAGCAGCTTATATGACGGGAGCTACAATGAGCAGTTCTTC
- | - | TRBJ2-3 | TRBV5-1 | CASSLASAGDTQYF | TGCGCCAGCAGCTTGGCCTCTGCGGGGGATACGCAGTATTTT
- | TRBD2 | TRBJ2-1 | TRBV14 | CASSPTSGSRGEQFF | TGTGCCAGCAGCCCGACTAGCGGGAGTAGAGGTGAGCAGTTCTTC
- | - | TRBJ2-3 | TRBV11-3 | CASSGSRGPGDTQYF | TGTGCCAGCAGCGGGTCGAGAGGGCCGGGGGATACGCAGTATTTT
- | - | TRBJ1-2 | TRBV7-2 | CASSPKIYGYTF | TGTGCCAGCAGCCCTAAAATATATGGCTACACCTTC
- | - | TRBJ1-1 | TRBV5-4 | CASSLPGSRRAEAFF | TGTGCCAGCAGCCTACCGGGCTCCCGGCGGGCTGAAGCTTTCTTT
few | - | TRBJ1-5 | TRBV7-3 | CASSFKERCNQPQHF | TGTGCCAGCAGTTTTAAGGAGAGATGTAATCAGCCCCAGCATTTT
once | - | TRBJ1-1 | TRBV7-3 | CASSYLVNTEAFF | TGTGCCAGCAGCTACCTAGTAAACACTGAAGCTTTCTTT
- | TRBD1 | TRBJ1-2 | TRBV18 | CASSLDRGSYGYTF | TGTGCCAGCTCACTGGACAGGGGGTCGTATGGCTACACCTTC
few | - | TRBJ1-2 | TRBV7-2 | CASSLDAGNYGYTF | TGTGCCAGCAGCCTTGATGCAGGGAACTATGGCTACACCTTC